This entry lists 16 T cell receptor beta chains sequenced from one sample in a study of T-cell memory formation after mild COVID-19. Via MiXCR, TCRdb re-called the 5' RACE reads, giving one row per CDR3 protein. The sample holds 160,000 or so distinct CDR3 sequences, 30% to 35% seen once. The sequenced sample was PBMCs or a T cell subset sorted from them (not recorded which). These TCRs come from an adult woman who had mild COVID-19 (a few samples of this study predate the infection). Cell type and time point are not known.

This rearrangement joins TRBV2 to TRBJ2-5, with D possibly called TRBD1 or TRBD2 (5 bases each). V was trimmed by 2 bases and J by 8 bases, leaving 12 bases between them. There are 13 residues in the CDR3. The germline V gene encodes CDR1 SNHLY and CDR2 FYNNEI. Written as DNA, the CDR3 is TGTGCCAGCAGTGAACGGGGCCGGGGAACCCAGTACTTC. Its translation is CASSERGRGTQYF.

Ten or more counts support this clonotype. The chain carries TRBV20-1 and TRBJ1-1; the D gene is possibly TRBD1 (5 bases). With 3 bases removed from V and 5 bases from J, the gap between germline ends came to 19 bases. The CDR3 is made up of 15 amino acids. The V gene's germline CDR1 is DFQATT and CDR2 SNEGSKA (reference sequence). The CDR3, as DNA: TGCAGTGCTAGTGCTCTGGGGCAGGGAGGGACTGAAGCTTTCTTT. Its translation is CSASALGQGGTEAFF.

The gene calls are TRBV5-1 and TRBJ2-1; TRBD1 matches 9 bases. The CDR3 extends over 15 amino acids. Germline V gives CDR1 SGHRS, CDR2 YFSETQ. With V trimmed by 5 bases and J by 3 bases, 6 bases remained unmatched. The CDR3 DNA sequence: TGCGCCAGCAGGGATGGACAGGGGCTCTACAATGAGCAGTTCTTC. Its protein product is CASRDGQGLYNEQFF. The full variable domain, completed using reference TRBV5-1 and TRBJ2-1, is KAGVTQTPRYLIKTRGQQVTLSCSPISGHRSVSWYQQTPGQGLQFLFEYFSETQRNKGNFPGRFSGRQFSNSRSEMNVSTLELGDSALYLCASRDGQGLYNEQFFGPGTRLTVL.

This clonotype occurred a few times. This chain connects TRBV24-1 to TRBJ1-1; D is unclear. Germline V CDR1 and CDR2: KGHDR, SFDVKD. Trimming left V 5 bases short and J 3 bases short, with 9 bases between. The CDR3 consists of 13 residues. CDR3 region: CATSGVCHTEAFF. CDR3 in DNA: TGTGCCACCAGTGGGGTATGTCACACTGAAGCTTTCTTT.

CDR3 sequence (DNA): TGTGCCAGCAGCCCGGGACTGGATCACAATGAGCAGTTCTTC. As protein: CASSPGLDHNEQFF. J is TRBJ2-1 and V is TRBV2; TRBD2 might be the D (6 bases). The germline V gene has CDR1 SNHLY and CDR2 FYNNEI. The CDR3 totals 14 residues. The germline V and J ends were trimmed by 6 bases and 5 bases, with 14 bases remaining between them.

The V gene is TRBV2, the J gene TRBJ2-1, with TRBD1 matching 7 bases. The CDR3 length is 13 residues. V gave up 7 bases and J gave up 4 bases; unmatched junction bases: 4. Germline V gene lookup returns CDR1 SNHLY and CDR2 FYNNEI. CDR3 sequence reads: CASTGTEYNEQFF. CDR3 sequence (DNA): TGTGCCAGCACGGGGACAGAATACAATGAGCAGTTCTTC. The entire variable domain, with the rest obtained from reference TRBV2 and TRBJ2-1, is as follows: EPEVTQTPSHQVTQMGQEVILRCVPISNHLYFYWYRQILGQKVEFLVSFYNNEISEKSEIFDDQFSVERPDGSNFTLKIRSTKLEDSAMYFCASTGTEYNEQFFGPGTRLTVL.

The J gene is TRBJ2-7, the V gene TRBV29-1; D not resolved. This CDR3 comprises 12 residues. Deletions cut 1 base from V and 3 bases from J, with 7 bases between. Germline lookup yields CDR1 SQVTM and CDR2 ANQGSEA. CDR3 region: CSVEVRSYEQYF. The CDR3, as DNA: TGCAGCGTTGAAGTACGGAGCTACGAGCAGTACTTC.

This clonotype has more than one count but fewer than ten. The V and J genes are TRBV9 and TRBJ2-7; unclear D gene. CDR3 length: 14 amino acids. The V end lost 0 bases, the J end lost 3 bases, and 10 bases lay between the germline ends. Germline values: CDR1 SGDLS, CDR2 YYNGEE. The CDR3 loop is CASSVGQMHYEQYF. The CDR3 region has the DNA TGTGCCAGCAGCGTAGGGCAGATGCACTACGAGCAGTACTTC.

The chain links TRBV18 to TRBJ1-2; 7 nucleotides align to TRBD1. The J segment lost 8 bases and the V segment lost 5 bases, leaving 14 bases of the junction unmatched. The CDR3 has 15 amino acids. Germline CDR1 and CDR2: KGHSH and LQKENI. CDR3 nucleotides: TGTGCCAGCTCATCGAAACCGGGACAGAAATACGGCTACACCTTC. Translation: CASSSKPGQKYGYTF.

This clonotype turned up a few times. The chain couples TRBV6-2 or TRBV6-3 to TRBJ2-2, with 10 bases identical to TRBD2. The CDR3 totals 15 residues. J was trimmed by 5 bases and V by 5 bases; bases with no gene match: 5. CDR1 MNHEY and CDR2 SVGEGT come from the germline V gene. The CDR3 is CASSSGRARTGELFF. CDR3 DNA: TGTGCCAGCAGTAGCGGGAGGGCCCGAACCGGGGAGCTGTTTTTT.

This chain links TRBV29-1 with TRBJ2-1, with TRBD1 matching over 9 bases. CDR3 length: 14 amino acids. CDR1 is SQVTM and CDR2 is ANQGSEA in the germline V gene. Losses at the gene ends were 2 bases for V and 9 bases for J; bases not matched to a gene: 8. CDR3 sequence reads: CSVESGTGRGEQFF. CDR3 coding DNA: TGCAGCGTTGAATCCGGGACAGGGAGAGGTGAGCAGTTCTTC.

This clonotype was detected a few times. The chain recombines TRBV25-1 with TRBJ1-4; the D gene is possibly TRBD1 (6 bases). V lost 5 bases and J 8 bases, leaving 21 bases between the germline ends. The CDR3 is 16 residues long. CDR1 and CDR2 (germline): MGHDK, SYGVNS. Here the CDR3 reads CASSFRGSANAEKLFF. The CDR3 coding sequence is TGTGCCAGCAGTTTCAGGGGCTCGGCTAATGCGGAAAAACTGTTTTTT.

This clonotype came up many times. The rearrangement joins TRBV18 to TRBJ2-7; 8 bases line up with TRBD1. Germline CDR1 reads KGHSH; CDR2 reads LQKENI. The CDR3 spans 13 residues. The trim removed 5 bases at V and 2 bases at J, leaving 2 bases unmatched. The CDR3 loop reads CASSIQGAYEQYF. The CDR3 region has the DNA TGTGCCAGCTCAATACAGGGGGCCTACGAGCAGTACTTC. Full variable domain (remainder filled in from reference TRBV18 and TRBJ2-7): NAGVMQNPRHLVRRRGQEARLRCSPMKGHSHVYWYRQLPEEGLKFMVYLQKENIIDESGMPKERFSAEFPKEGPSILRIQQVVRGDSAAYFCASSIQGAYEQYFGPGTRLTVT.

This clonotype was picked up a small number of times. V is TRBV9 and J is TRBJ1-6; 9 bases match TRBD1. Germline CDR1 SGDLS, CDR2 YYNGEE. Trimming removed 4 bases from V and 4 bases from J; junction bases left unmatched: 6. This CDR3 comprises 16 residues. CDR3 DNA sequence: TGTGCCAGCAGCCCTCGGACAGGGGCGTATAATTCACCCCTCCACTTT. The encoded protein is CASSPRTGAYNSPLHF.

The chain combines TRBV7-8 with TRBJ2-4, with a tentative D call TRBD2 (5 bases). The CDR3 contains 14 residues. Germline CDR1 and CDR2: SGHVS and FQNEAQ. V was pared by 5 bases and J by 3 bases, with 11 bases between. The CDR3 nucleotides are TGTGCCAGCAGCGATGCGGGCGGCAAAAACATTCAGTACTTC. This sequence encodes CASSDAGGKNIQYF.

This chain links TRBV11-3 with TRBJ2-1; TRBD1 matches 9 bases. The CDR3 contains 15 residues. V lost 4 bases to trimming and J lost 4 bases; unmatched junction nucleotides: 5. The germline CDR1 and CDR2 sequences are SGHNT and YENEEA. In DNA, the CDR3 is TGTGCCAGCAGCTGGGGACAGGGAGATTACAATGAGCAGTTCTTC. Translated, it gives CASSWGQGDYNEQFF.